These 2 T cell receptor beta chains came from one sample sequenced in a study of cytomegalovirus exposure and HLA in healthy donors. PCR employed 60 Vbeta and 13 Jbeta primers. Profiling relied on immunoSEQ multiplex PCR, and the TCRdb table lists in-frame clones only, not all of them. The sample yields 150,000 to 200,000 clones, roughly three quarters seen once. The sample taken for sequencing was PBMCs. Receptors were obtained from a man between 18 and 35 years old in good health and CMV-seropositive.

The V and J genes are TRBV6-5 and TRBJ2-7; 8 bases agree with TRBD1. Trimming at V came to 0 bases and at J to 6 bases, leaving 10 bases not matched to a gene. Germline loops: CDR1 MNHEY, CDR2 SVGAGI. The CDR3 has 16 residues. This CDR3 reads CASSYSMTGAQAEQYF. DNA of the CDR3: TGTGCCAGCAGTTACTCGATGACAGGGGCCCAGGCCGAGCAGTACTTC.

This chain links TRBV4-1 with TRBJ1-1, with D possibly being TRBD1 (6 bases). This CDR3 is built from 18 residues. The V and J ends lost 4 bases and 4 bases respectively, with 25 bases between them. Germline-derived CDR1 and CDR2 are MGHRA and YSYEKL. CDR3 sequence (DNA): TGCGCCAGCAGCCTCCTTGCGCCCTCAGGGGATGAGGGCACTGAAGCTTTCTTT. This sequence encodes CASSLLAPSGDEGTEAFF.